This entry features one T cell receptor (beta chain) sequence. This record belongs to a study of T cell changes during pregnancy in multiple sclerosis. CDR1 is LNHDA, CDR2 SQIVND, per germline (reference sequence). This CDR3 spans 15 amino acids. J gave up 1 base and V 1 base, and 2 bases lay outside the gene matches. Using immunoSEQ multiplex PCR, the repertoire was profiled, and TCRdb retains in-frame clones only, with some absent. The data hold approximately 61,000 clones, with approximately 88% observed a single time. The input for sequencing was peripheral blood, taken in the first trimester of pregnancy. This receptor was identified in a female donor with multiple sclerosis, enrolled in a pregnancy study. The V call is TRBV19, the J call TRBJ2-3, with 7 bases lining up with TRBD2. The CDR3 is CASSIALAGTDTQYF. The CDR3 DNA is TGTGCCAGTAGTATAGCGCTAGCGGGCACAGATACGCAGTATTTT.